This TCR beta chain was sequenced for a study of T cells in Graves' hyperthyroidism and ophthalmopathy. This clonotype was found many times. The CDR3 is made up of 15 amino acids. Germline CDR1 SGDLS, CDR2 YYNGEE. V was pared by 0 bases and J by 0 bases, with 8 bases between. Amplification of TCR beta CDR3 regions was performed using RNA transcripts as template. First-round RT-PCR with HTBI primers amplified the TCR CDR3 region. TCRdb analysed the multiplex PCR reads with MiXCR anew, one entry per CDR3 protein. The data show fewer than 600,000 distinct CDR3 sequences, approximately 15% seen once. This rearrangement joins TRBV9 to TRBJ2-3; D is perhaps TRBD1 (6 bases). Sequenced: blood. This receptor was identified in a woman aged 18-29 years with Graves' hyperthyroidism. The CDR3 reads CASSVEGQSTDTQYF. Here the CDR3 DNA reads TGTGCCAGCAGCGTAGAGGGACAAAGCACAGATACGCAGTATTTT.